Each of the 18 T cell receptor beta chains below was sequenced from the same sample in a study of blood T cell repertoires in COVID-19. Assay used: immunoSEQ multiplex PCR; TCRdb lists only in-frame clones, some missing. Of 200,000 to 250,000 clones listed, approximately 85% are singletons. The sample was peripheral blood. The receptors derive from a man in his fifties or sixties with acute or convalescent COVID-19.

The V and J genes are TRBV7-3 and TRBJ1-5; D remains unclear. V was clipped by 2 bases and J by 4 bases, with 12 bases between them. The CDR3 is 15 residues long. Germline assignment: CDR1 SGHTA and CDR2 FQGTGA. Here the CDR3 DNA reads TGTGCCAGCAGCTTATCCGGAGGAAGAAATCAGCCCCAGCATTTT. Its translation is CASSLSGGRNQPQHF. Looking up the rest from reference TRBV7-3 and TRBJ1-5 gives the full variable domain: GAGVSQTPSNKVTEKGKYVELRCDPISGHTALYWYRQSLGQGPEFLIYFQGTGAADDSGLPNDRFFAVRPEGSVSTLKIQRTERGDSAVYLCASSLSGGRNQPQHFGDGTRLSIL.

This clone showed up just a few times. The chain has TRBV27 and TRBJ2-7; 7 nucleotides align to TRBD2. The germline V gene encodes CDR1 MNHEY and CDR2 SMNVEV (reference sequence). V gave up 6 bases and J gave up 4 bases; unmatched junction bases: 9. The CDR3 is made up of 14 amino acids. This CDR3 is CASREVGGDYEQYF. DNA for the CDR3: TGTGCCAGCAGAGAGGTGGGGGGGGATTACGAGCAGTACTTC.

The J gene is TRBJ2-1, the V gene TRBV9; weak D call: TRBD1 (6 bases). CDR3 length: 13 residues. Trimming pared 4 bases from V and 10 bases from J, leaving 15 bases between. Germline lookup yields CDR1 SGDLS and CDR2 YYNGEE. CDR3 residues: CASSSPGHWEQFF. CDR3 in DNA: TGTGCCAGCAGCTCCCCGGGACATTGGGAGCAGTTCTTC.

The chain links TRBV5-4 to TRBJ2-1, with a weak D call TRBD1 (6 bases). CDR1 and CDR2 from the germline V gene are SGHNT and YYREEE (reference sequence). The V gene lost 3 bases and the J gene lost 5 bases, with 18 bases spanning the gap. This CDR3 comprises 16 residues. The CDR3 protein is CASSWGLGQGDNEQFF. The CDR3 DNA follows: TGTGCCAGCAGCTGGGGGCTCGGGCAGGGCGACAATGAGCAGTTCTTC.

The gene calls are TRBV18 and TRBJ1-5; D might be TRBD1 (5 bases). This CDR3 comprises 13 residues. V dropped 6 bases and J dropped 5 bases, with 11 bases sitting between them. From germline, CDR1 is KGHSH and CDR2 LQKENI. CDR3 in amino acids: CASSPEGYQPQHF. CDR3 in DNA: TGTGCCAGCTCTCCGGAGGGGTATCAGCCCCAGCATTTT. Combining the CDR3 with reference TRBV18 and TRBJ1-5 gives the whole variable domain NAGVMQNPRHLVRRRGQEARLRCSPMKGHSHVYWYRQLPEEGLKFMVYLQKENIIDESGMPKERFSAEFPKEGPSILRIQQVVRGDSAAYFCASSPEGYQPQHFGDGTRLSIL.

The chain carries TRBV20-1 and TRBJ2-7; 11 bases align to TRBD2. This CDR3 contains 16 residues. Germline V lookup: CDR1 DFQATT, CDR2 SNEGSKA (reference sequence). V was clipped by 3 bases and J by 1 base; unmatched bases: 8. The CDR3 sequence: CSASGLAGGPSYEQYF. In DNA form, the CDR3 reads TGCAGTGCTAGTGGTCTAGCGGGGGGCCCTTCCTACGAGCAGTACTTC.

This sequence joins TRBV7-8 and TRBJ1-3; possibly TRBD1 for D (5 bases). The germline CDR1 and CDR2 sequences are SGHVS and FQNEAQ. This CDR3 has 15 amino acids. The V end was cut by 5 bases, the J end by 4 bases, with 15 bases between. The CDR3 region is CASSPGLPSGNTIYF. The CDR3 bases are TGTGCCAGCAGCCCGGGACTCCCTTCCGGAAACACCATATATTTT.

This chain links TRBV9 with TRBJ1-1, with TRBD1 identical over 7 bases. The CDR3 length is 15 residues. Trimming cost V 4 bases and J 6 bases; bases outside gene matches: 12. In germline, CDR1 is SGDLS, CDR2 YYNGEE. Here the CDR3 DNA reads TGTGCCAGCAGCAAGTACCAGGGGGGTGGCTCTGAAGCTTTCTTT. It encodes CASSKYQGGGSEAFF.

The chain couples TRBV27 to TRBJ2-3; 7 nucleotides line up with TRBD2. This CDR3 region has 19 residues. Germline CDR1 and CDR2: MNHEY and SMNVEV (reference sequence). Unmatched junction bases numbered 16, after V lost 3 bases and J lost 1 base. The CDR3 protein is CASSFRGPTAGAGTDTQYF. The CDR3 DNA follows: TGTGCCAGCAGTTTTAGGGGTCCGACGGCGGGAGCGGGCACAGATACGCAGTATTTT.

J is TRBJ1-5 and V is TRBV7-2; no clear D. The V gene lost 6 bases and the J gene lost 2 bases, with 11 bases spanning the gap. From germline, CDR1 is SGHTA and CDR2 FQGNSA. The CDR3 totals 14 residues. Here the CDR3 reads CASSRTGGNQPQHF. DNA of the CDR3: TGTGCCAGCAGTCGGACGGGAGGCAATCAGCCCCAGCATTTT.

The chain joins TRBV28 to TRBJ2-2; 12 nucleotides match TRBD2. V shed 7 bases and J 8 bases; nucleotides not matched to a gene: 11. CDR1 is MDHEN, CDR2 SYDVKM, per germline. The CDR3 runs to 16 residues. DNA for the CDR3: TGTGCCAGCAACACCCCGACTAGCGGGGGTGGGGGGGAGCTGTTTTTT. It is translated as CASNTPTSGGGGELFF.

This clone was recorded only once. The chain uses TRBV6-6 and TRBJ1-5; 8 positions agree with TRBD1. The CDR3 consists of 16 residues. V was pared by 6 bases and J by 0 bases, with 7 bases of the junction left unmatched. The germline CDR1 and CDR2 sequences are MNHNY and SVGAGI (reference sequence). The chain's CDR3 is CASRENRGSSNQPQHF. CDR3 nucleotide sequence: TGTGCCAGCAGGGAGAACAGGGGGAGTAGCAATCAGCCCCAGCATTTT.

The chain recombines TRBV5-5 with TRBJ2-1; 9 nucleotides align to TRBD1. Unmatched junction bases numbered 17, after V lost 2 bases and J lost 5 bases. CDR3 length: 19 amino acids. The germline gives CDR1 SGHKS, CDR2 YYEKEE (reference sequence). CDR3 amino acids: CASSLRFYSDRGSDNEQFF. CDR3 in DNA: TGTGCCAGCAGCTTACGATTTTATTCGGACAGGGGATCGGACAATGAGCAGTTCTTC. The whole variable domain, remainder taken from reference TRBV5-5 and TRBJ2-1, is DAGVTQSPTHLIKTRGQQVTLRCSPISGHKSVSWYQQVLGQGPQFIFQYYEKEERGRGNFPDRFSARQFPNYSSELNVNALLLGDSALYLCASSLRFYSDRGSDNEQFFGPGTRLTVL.

V gene TRBV2 combines with J gene TRBJ2-7; D is unresolved. This CDR3 is built from 14 residues. V was pared by 4 bases and J by 0 bases, with 10 bases between. CDR1 and CDR2 (germline): SNHLY, FYNNEI. CDR3 in DNA: TGTGCCAGCAGTGCAGTCGTTAACTCCTACGAGCAGTACTTC. This gives the protein CASSAVVNSYEQYF.

The count of this clone is one. The chain joins TRBV5-1 to TRBJ1-4; the match to TRBD1 covers 11 bases. CDR1 is SGHRS and CDR2 is YFSETQ in the germline V gene. The CDR3 loop spans 14 amino acids. V gave up 4 bases and J gave up 8 bases; unmatched junction bases: 4. The CDR3 here is CASSHGTGGEKLFF. CDR3 in DNA: TGCGCCAGCAGCCATGGGACAGGGGGGGAAAAACTGTTTTTT.

The chain couples TRBV5-1 to TRBJ1-2, with a tentative D call TRBD1 (6 bases). Germline CDR1 and CDR2: SGHRS and YFSETQ. CDR3 size: 12 residues. V lost 3 bases to trimming and J lost 8 bases, with 11 bases between them. The CDR3 DNA is TGCGCCAGCAGCTCTTCAGGGGTCGGCTACACCTTC. Translating it yields CASSSSGVGYTF.

The rearrangement uses TRBV30 and TRBJ2-1, with 13 positions matching TRBD2. J lost 8 bases, V lost 4 bases, and 8 bases had no gene match. The V gene's germline CDR1 is GTSNPN and CDR2 SVGIG (reference sequence). The CDR3 contains 15 residues. This CDR3 reads CAWTIGLAGVDEQFF. The CDR3 bases are TGTGCCTGGACGATTGGACTAGCGGGGGTGGATGAGCAGTTCTTC.

V and J are TRBV6-1 and TRBJ2-2, with D maybe TRBD1 (6 bases). CDR1 MNHNS and CDR2 SASEGT come from the germline V gene. This CDR3 is built from 13 residues. V lost 3 bases to trimming and J lost 7 bases, with 9 bases between them. The CDR3 DNA sequence: TGTGCCAGCAGTGAGCCAGGGGTCGGGGAGCTGTTTTTT. As protein: CASSEPGVGELFF.